A selection of T cell receptor beta chains follows, all from one sample in a study of T cell changes during pregnancy in multiple sclerosis. Sequenced by immunoSEQ multiplex PCR; TCRdb stores in-frame clones only, minus some. The table records about 76,000 clones, 85% to 95% of them present only once. Here the sequenced sample was peripheral blood, taken in the second trimester of pregnancy. These receptors originate from a female donor with multiple sclerosis, enrolled in a pregnancy study. Both conserved end residues are part of each CDR3. Each record gives: J gene, clone size, V gene, D gene, CDR3 protein, CDR3 DNA. A D gene is named only where the DNA matches it firmly. Some rows mark clone size as missing; the rest say once, few, many or name a class of expanded clone.

J: TRBJ1-2; size: -; V: TRBV5-6; D: -; CDR3: CASIQGSGYGYTF; DNA: TGTGCCAGCATCCAGGGGAGCGGCTATGGCTACACCTTC
J: TRBJ1-1; size: -; V: TRBV10-3; D: -; CDR3: CAISATVNTEAFF; DNA: TGTGCCATCAGTGCAACGGTGAACACTGAAGCTTTCTTT
J: TRBJ2-3; size: -; V: TRBV7-3; D: TRBD2; CDR3: CASSSGVAGRNTDTQYF; DNA: TGTGCCAGCAGCTCCGGGGTAGCGGGGAGGAACACAGATACGCAGTATTTT
J: TRBJ2-2; size: -; V: TRBV21-1; D: -; CDR3: CASSQKPGHLNTGELFF; DNA: TGTGCCAGCAGCCAAAAACCGGGACACCTTAACACCGGGGAGCTGTTTTTT
J: TRBJ1-5; size: -; V: TRBV28; D: TRBD1; CDR3: CASSPGGPYQPQHF; DNA: TGTGCCAGCAGTCCAGGGGGGCCTTATCAGCCCCAGCATTTT
J: TRBJ1-1; size: -; V: TRBV15; D: TRBD1; CDR3: CATSRTIQGARTEAFF; DNA: TGTGCCACCAGCAGGACAATTCAGGGGGCGCGCACTGAAGCTTTCTTT
J: TRBJ2-1; size: -; V: TRBV4-1; D: TRBD2; CDR3: CASRLSGGVNNEQFF; DNA: TGCGCCAGCAGACTTAGCGGGGGGGTGAACAATGAGCAGTTCTTC
J: TRBJ2-2; size: -; V: TRBV7-3; D: TRBD2; CDR3: CASSLMALTSGGDFGELFF; DNA: TGTGCCAGCAGCTTAATGGCCCTAACTAGCGGGGGGGACTTCGGGGAGCTGTTTTTT
J: TRBJ1-2; size: -; V: TRBV7-9; D: -; CDR3: CASSLTSGNYGYTF; DNA: TGTGCCAGCAGCTTAACGTCAGGGAACTATGGCTACACCTTC
J: TRBJ2-1; size: -; V: TRBV5-4; D: TRBD2; CDR3: CASSLAGTRSNNEQFF; DNA: TGTGCCAGCAGCCTCGCGGGGACTAGGTCAAACAATGAGCAGTTCTTC
J: TRBJ2-3; size: -; V: TRBV19; D: TRBD1; CDR3: CASSPGTGTPMTQYF; DNA: TGTGCCAGTAGTCCAGGGACAGGGACCCCTATGACGCAGTATTTT
J: TRBJ1-6; size: -; V: TRBV2; D: TRBD1; CDR3: CASSNTGTGRSPLHF; DNA: TGTGCCAGCAGCAACACCGGGACAGGAAGGTCACCCCTCCACTTT
J: TRBJ2-2; size: -; V: TRBV9; D: TRBD2; CDR3: CASSFGLAGGNTGELFF; DNA: TGTGCCAGCAGCTTCGGACTAGCGGGGGGGAACACCGGGGAGCTGTTTTTT
J: TRBJ1-5; size: -; V: TRBV6-1; D: TRBD1; CDR3: CASSEVPAGGRQPQHF; DNA: TGTGCCAGCAGTGAAGTTCCGGCAGGGGGGCGGCAGCCCCAGCATTTT
J: TRBJ1-2; size: -; V: TRBV5-6; D: -; CDR3: CASSLAGSSYGYTF; DNA: TGTGCCAGCAGCTTAGCGGGGTCGAGCTATGGCTACACCTTC
J: TRBJ1-1; size: -; V: TRBV23-1; D: -; CDR3: CARNPGGNWGTEAFF; DNA: TGCGCCAGAAATCCGGGGGGGAACTGGGGCACTGAAGCTTTCTTT
J: TRBJ1-1; size: once; V: TRBV19; D: -; CDR3: CASNPQGQNTEAFF; DNA: TGTGCCAGTAATCCCCAGGGGCAAAACACTGAAGCTTTCTTT
J: TRBJ2-2; size: once; V: TRBV2; D: TRBD2; CDR3: CASSETSGGLRYGELFF; DNA: TGTGCCAGCAGTGAGACTAGCGGGGGCCTTCGATACGGGGAGCTGTTTTTT
J: TRBJ2-1; size: -; V: TRBV19; D: TRBD1; CDR3: CASSILPGTGGNEQFF; DNA: TGTGCCAGTAGTATCCTACCCGGGACAGGGGGCAATGAGCAGTTCTTC
J: TRBJ1-4; size: -; V: TRBV5-1; D: -; CDR3: CASSSTTGINEKLFF; DNA: TGCGCCAGCAGCTCTACGACAGGAATTAATGAAAAACTGTTTTTT
J: TRBJ2-2; size: -; V: TRBV27; D: -; CDR3: CASSSTQGAGELFF; DNA: TGTGCCAGCAGTTCGACGCAGGGTGCCGGGGAGCTGTTTTTT
J: TRBJ2-5; size: -; V: TRBV29-1; D: -; CDR3: CSVDRDYRGETQYF; DNA: TGCAGCGTCGATCGAGACTATCGGGGTGAGACCCAGTACTTC
J: TRBJ2-7; size: -; V: TRBV5-1; D: -; CDR3: CASRTEHGDEQYF; DNA: TGCGCCAGCAGGACAGAGCATGGGGACGAGCAGTACTTC
J: TRBJ1-6; size: -; V: TRBV28; D: TRBD1; CDR3: CASIRYEGAVSYNSPLHF; DNA: TGTGCCAGCATCAGATACGAGGGGGCTGTTTCCTATAATTCACCCCTCCACTTT
J: TRBJ2-4; size: -; V: TRBV19; D: TRBD1; CDR3: CASSIVPGQGPSIQYF; DNA: TGTGCCAGTAGTATAGTTCCAGGACAGGGACCGAGCATTCAGTACTTC
J: TRBJ1-1; size: -; V: TRBV5-1; D: -; CDR3: CASSLTGVNTEAFF; DNA: TGCGCCAGCAGCTTGACAGGAGTGAACACTGAAGCTTTCTTT
J: TRBJ1-5; size: -; V: TRBV10-3; D: -; CDR3: CAISPQGRSNQPQHF; DNA: TGTGCCATCAGTCCACAGGGTAGGAGCAATCAGCCCCAGCATTTT
J: TRBJ1-2; size: -; V: TRBV27; D: TRBD1; CDR3: CATLSVKGQTFYGYTF; DNA: TGTGCCACCCTAAGTGTAAAGGGACAGACTTTTTATGGCTACACCTTC
J: TRBJ2-1; size: -; V: TRBV4-2; D: -; CDR3: CASSQGGYELEYSYNEQFF; DNA: TGTGCCAGCAGCCAAGGAGGCTACGAACTGGAGTACTCCTACAATGAGCAGTTCTTC
J: TRBJ2-5; size: -; V: TRBV13; D: TRBD2; CDR3: CATRGGMGSTQETQYF; DNA: TGTGCCACCCGGGGGGGTATGGGGTCGACTCAAGAGACCCAGTACTTC
J: TRBJ2-5; size: -; V: TRBV11-2; D: TRBD2; CDR3: CASSLGAGEPKTQYF; DNA: TGTGCCAGCAGCTTAGGGGCGGGGGAGCCGAAGACCCAGTACTTC